This TCR beta chain was documented in a study of blood T cell repertoires in COVID-19 (dated by TCRdb to 2020 to 2021). Concerning the study at large: Samples covering the acute and convalescent phases of COVID-19 were provided by collaborators in the United States, Italy and Spain. The prospective study material was composed of cDNA or gDNA derived from T cells, B-cell-depleted T cells, or PBMCs. Subjects who had been exposed to COVID-19, were actively infected with it, or had recovered from it provided the deeply sampled blood TCRbeta repertoires that made up the dataset. The repertoires were released in a freely available public database intended as a resource for research on the immune response to SARS-CoV-2. Samples came from the ongoing ImmuneRACE study (first 160 participants) plus 1,254 subjects from 6 global collaborators. The sample metadata nearly always contained a de-identified subject ID, COVID-19 status, age in years and sex. Where HLA class I and class II types were available, the types were taken from metadata supplied by the sample provider, not from assay-based typing. Broader findings and caveats from the paper: The quantity of clinical and demographic metadata differed by source and by participant and was supplied without curation.

Each collaborating institution followed its own protocols to collect whole blood in K2EDTA tubes. For TCRbeta analysis, collaborators shipped samples as frozen whole blood, isolated PBMCs, or DNA extracted from either of those sample types. After removal of 0 bases from V and 4 bases from J, the junction retains 3 bases not matched to a gene. The CDR3 runs 15 residues from the cysteine to the phenylalanine. Only the CDR3 region is kept as DNA, spanning 45 bases read in frame from base 1. CDR1 is given as KGHSH and CDR2 as LQKENI, both from the germline V gene. The immunoSEQ Assay, a bias-controlled multiplex PCR, was used to amplify TCRbeta CDR3 regions from genomic DNA. As for how the authors treated the data: The number of nucleated cells in each sample was estimated by amplification of reference gene primers within the assay. Sequence reads were collapsed and filtered to measure the absolute abundance of every unique TCRbeta CDR3 rearrangement. Productive Simpson clonality was computed per sample as the square root of Simpson's diversity index over productive rearrangements. What TCRdb holds here is the immuneACCESS table cut down to in-frame rearrangements. Part of the clones is not present; checked against another copy, under half of the missing clones reflect an unresolved V gene, and the others are unexplained. Clone size and V and J calls were adopted from that table, with D and trimming inferred from the DNA. Counted in this sample were about 190,000 clones; 75% to 80% of them appeared once. The ten largest clones represent approximately 26% of the sample.

Notes on this clone: Its antigen remains unidentified. No much larger clonotype is one base removed from it; base qualities were not supplied.

Sequences were obtained from peripheral blood. The V and J segments used are TRBV18 and TRBJ1-2, and TRBD1 matches 9 of the central bases. The sequence was obtained from a woman in her seventies with acute or convalescent COVID-19. The CDR3 reads CASSPPGQGPYGYTF. The DNA sequence is as follows: TGTGCCAGCTCACCACCGGGACAGGGACCCTATGGCTACACCTTC.